What follows is one TCR beta chain and its context. Per the germline V gene, CDR1 is LGHNA and CDR2 is YSLEER. CDR3 size: 15 residues. The V and J ends lost 2 bases and 7 bases, in that order; junction bases with no gene match: 7. Data came from immunoSEQ multiplex PCR; TCRdb stores just in-frame clones and leaves some out. Seen here are 200,000 to 250,000 clones, 90% observed once, and the top ten hold about 14%. The data originate from a study of blood T cell repertoires in COVID-19. This sequence originates from a man aged 25 to 40 who had been exposed to COVID-19. Sequencing used PBMCs or T cells enriched from blood (not recorded which). The chain couples TRBV4-3 to TRBJ2-1; TRBD2 matches at 8 bases. This chain's CDR3 is CASSQRGGLVNEQFF. CDR3 bases: TGCGCCAGCAGCCAACGGGGGGGTTTAGTGAATGAGCAGTTCTTC.